This T cell receptor beta chain was sequenced during a study of T cell repertoires in cytomegalovirus infection. This CDR3 region has 10 residues. CDR1 is MDHEN and CDR2 is SYDVKM in the germline V gene. Trimming left V 10 bases short and J 4 bases short, with 5 bases between. Study outcomes and limitations: People with CMV and the relevant HLA were identified by cumulative public TCR beta family frequency. CMV-specific HLA-C-restricted TCR beta clonotypes dominated the ex vivo response.

TCRdb processed the reads anew with MiXCR; each CDR3 protein has one entry. The sample holds approximately 750,000 distinct CDR3 sequences, roughly a third seen once. This clonotype showed up just once. The antigen is unknown. The sequenced sample was PBMCs. The receptor's source is a human donor in good health (CMV status not recorded). Some clones in this sample may be carry-over from other donors' samples. The J gene is TRBJ1-5, the V gene TRBV28; D gene uncertain. This CDR3 is CAIRNQPQHF. The CDR3 DNA sequence: TGTGCCATCCGTAATCAGCCCCAGCATTTT.